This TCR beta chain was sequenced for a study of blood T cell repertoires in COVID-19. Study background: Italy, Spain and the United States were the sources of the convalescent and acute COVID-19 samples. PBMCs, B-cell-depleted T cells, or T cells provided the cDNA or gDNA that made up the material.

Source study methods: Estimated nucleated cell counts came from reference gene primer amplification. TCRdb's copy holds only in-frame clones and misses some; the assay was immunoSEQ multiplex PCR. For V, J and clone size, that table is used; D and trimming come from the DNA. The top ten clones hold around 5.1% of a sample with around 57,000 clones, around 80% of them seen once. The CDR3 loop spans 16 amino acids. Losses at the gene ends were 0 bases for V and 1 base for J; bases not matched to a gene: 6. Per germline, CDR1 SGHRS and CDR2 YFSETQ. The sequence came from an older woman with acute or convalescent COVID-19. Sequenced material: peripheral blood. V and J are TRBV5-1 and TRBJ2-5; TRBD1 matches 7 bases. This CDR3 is CASSLAGKGAQETQYF. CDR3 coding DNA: TGCGCCAGCAGCTTGGCCGGGAAGGGGGCCCAAGAGACCCAGTACTTC.